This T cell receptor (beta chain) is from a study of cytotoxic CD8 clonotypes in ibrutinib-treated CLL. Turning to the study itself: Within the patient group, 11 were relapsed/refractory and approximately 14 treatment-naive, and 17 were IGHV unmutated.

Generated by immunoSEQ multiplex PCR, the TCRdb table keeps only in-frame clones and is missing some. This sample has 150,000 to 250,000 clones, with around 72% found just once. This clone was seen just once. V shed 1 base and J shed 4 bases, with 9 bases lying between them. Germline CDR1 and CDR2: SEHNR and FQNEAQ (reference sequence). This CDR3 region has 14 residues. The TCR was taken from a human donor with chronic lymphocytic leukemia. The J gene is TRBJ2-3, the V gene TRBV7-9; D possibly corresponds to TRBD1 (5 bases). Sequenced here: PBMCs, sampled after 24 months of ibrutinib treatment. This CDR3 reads CASSLGQGPDTQYF. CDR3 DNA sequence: TGTGCCAGCAGCTTAGGGCAGGGTCCAGATACGCAGTATTTT.